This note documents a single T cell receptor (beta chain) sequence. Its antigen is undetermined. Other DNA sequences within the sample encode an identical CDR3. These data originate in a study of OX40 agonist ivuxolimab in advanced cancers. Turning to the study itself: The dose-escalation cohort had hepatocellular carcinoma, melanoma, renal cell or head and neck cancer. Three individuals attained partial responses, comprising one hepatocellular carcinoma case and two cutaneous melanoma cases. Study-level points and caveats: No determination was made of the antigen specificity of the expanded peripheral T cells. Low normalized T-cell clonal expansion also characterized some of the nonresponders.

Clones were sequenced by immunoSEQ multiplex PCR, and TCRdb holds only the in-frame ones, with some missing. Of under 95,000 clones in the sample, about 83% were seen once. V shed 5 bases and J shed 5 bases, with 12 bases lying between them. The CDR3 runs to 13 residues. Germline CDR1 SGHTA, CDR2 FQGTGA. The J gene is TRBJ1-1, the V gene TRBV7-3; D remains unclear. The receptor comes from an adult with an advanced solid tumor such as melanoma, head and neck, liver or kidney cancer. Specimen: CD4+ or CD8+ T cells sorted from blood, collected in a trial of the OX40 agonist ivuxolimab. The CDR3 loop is CASSTGWGTEAFF. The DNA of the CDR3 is TGTGCCAGCAGCACGGGCTGGGGAACTGAAGCTTTCTTT.